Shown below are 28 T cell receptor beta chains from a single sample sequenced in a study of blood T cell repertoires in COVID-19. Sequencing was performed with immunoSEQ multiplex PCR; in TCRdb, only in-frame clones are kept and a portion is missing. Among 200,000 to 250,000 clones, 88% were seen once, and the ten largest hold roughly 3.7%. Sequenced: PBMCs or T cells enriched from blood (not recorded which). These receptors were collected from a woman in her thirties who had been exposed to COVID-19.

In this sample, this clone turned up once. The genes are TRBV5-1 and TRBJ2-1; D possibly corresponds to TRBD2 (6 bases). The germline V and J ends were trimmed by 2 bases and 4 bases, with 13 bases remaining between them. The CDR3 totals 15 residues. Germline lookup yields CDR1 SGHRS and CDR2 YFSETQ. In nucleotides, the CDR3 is TGCGCCAGCAGCTTTACTAGGGCGGGGTACAATGAGCAGTTCTTC. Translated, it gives CASSFTRAGYNEQFF.

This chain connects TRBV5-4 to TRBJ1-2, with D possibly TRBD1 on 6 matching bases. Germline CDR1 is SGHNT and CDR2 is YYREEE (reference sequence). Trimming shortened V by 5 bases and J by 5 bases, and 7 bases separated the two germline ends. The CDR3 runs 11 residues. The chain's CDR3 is CASRDSYGYTF. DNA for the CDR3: TGTGCCAGCAGGGACAGTTATGGCTACACCTTC. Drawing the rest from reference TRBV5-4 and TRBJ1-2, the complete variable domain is ETGVTQSPTHLIKTRGQQVTLRCSSQSGHNTVSWYQQALGQGPQFIFQYYREEENGRGNFPPRFSGLQFPNYSSELNVNALELDDSALYLCASRDSYGYTFGSGTRLTVV.

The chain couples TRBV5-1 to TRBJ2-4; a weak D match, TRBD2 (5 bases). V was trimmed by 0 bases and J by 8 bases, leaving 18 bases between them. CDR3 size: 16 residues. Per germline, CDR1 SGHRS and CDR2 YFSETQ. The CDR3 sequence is CASSLERWENRDIQYF. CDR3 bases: TGCGCCAGCAGCTTGGAAAGGTGGGAGAATCGGGACATTCAGTACTTC.

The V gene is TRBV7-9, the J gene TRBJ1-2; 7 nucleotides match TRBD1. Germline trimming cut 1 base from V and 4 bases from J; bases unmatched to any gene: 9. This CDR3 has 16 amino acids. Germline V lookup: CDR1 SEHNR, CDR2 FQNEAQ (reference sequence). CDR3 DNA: TGTGCCAGCAGCTTAGGCGGGACAGAGTTATTCTATGGCTACACCTTC. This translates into CASSLGGTELFYGYTF.

The CDR3 sequence: CASGRRTGGGETQYF. The CDR3 nucleotides are TGTGCTAGTGGTAGAAGGACAGGGGGCGGGGAGACCCAGTACTTC. This chain joins TRBV12-5 and TRBJ2-5, with 11 bases aligning to TRBD1. Germline V gives CDR1 LGHNT, CDR2 FRNRAP. This CDR3 comprises 15 residues. The V and J ends lost 5 bases and 5 bases, in that order; junction bases with no gene match: 7.

The CDR3 coding sequence is TGCAGCGTGGCGGGGGTGGCGGGAGCATCCTACGAGCAGTACTTC. This gives the protein CSVAGVAGASYEQYF. This chain uses TRBV29-1 with TRBJ2-7; TRBD2 agrees at 7 bases. Germline values: CDR1 SQVTM, CDR2 ANQGSEA. This CDR3 region has 15 residues. V was clipped by 6 bases and J by 1 base; unmatched bases: 12.

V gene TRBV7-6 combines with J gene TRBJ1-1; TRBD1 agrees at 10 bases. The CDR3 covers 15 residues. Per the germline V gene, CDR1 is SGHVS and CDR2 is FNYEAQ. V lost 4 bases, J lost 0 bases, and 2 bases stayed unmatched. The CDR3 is CASSSGQGMNTEAFF. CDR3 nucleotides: TGTGCCAGCAGCTCGGGACAGGGGATGAACACTGAAGCTTTCTTT.

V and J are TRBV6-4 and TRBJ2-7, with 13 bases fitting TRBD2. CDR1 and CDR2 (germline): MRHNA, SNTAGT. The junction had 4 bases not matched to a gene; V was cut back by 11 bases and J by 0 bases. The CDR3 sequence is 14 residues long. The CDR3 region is CAEGLAGSSYEQYF. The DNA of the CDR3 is TGTGCCGAGGGACTAGCGGGGAGCTCCTACGAGCAGTACTTC.

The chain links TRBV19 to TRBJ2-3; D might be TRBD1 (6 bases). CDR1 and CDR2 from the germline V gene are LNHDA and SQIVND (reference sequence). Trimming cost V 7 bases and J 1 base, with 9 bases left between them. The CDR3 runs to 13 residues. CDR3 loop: CASKQGGTDTQYF. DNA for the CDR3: TGTGCCAGTAAACAGGGAGGCACAGATACGCAGTATTTT.

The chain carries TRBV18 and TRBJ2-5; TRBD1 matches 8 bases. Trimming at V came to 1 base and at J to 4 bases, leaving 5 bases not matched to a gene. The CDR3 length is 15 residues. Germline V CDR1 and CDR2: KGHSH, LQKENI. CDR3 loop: CASSPQGTGGETQYF. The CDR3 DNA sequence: TGTGCCAGCTCACCACAGGGTACAGGGGGAGAGACCCAGTACTTC. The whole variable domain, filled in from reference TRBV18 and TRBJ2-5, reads NAGVMQNPRHLVRRRGQEARLRCSPMKGHSHVYWYRQLPEEGLKFMVYLQKENIIDESGMPKERFSAEFPKEGPSILRIQQVVRGDSAAYFCASSPQGTGGETQYFGPGTRLLVL.

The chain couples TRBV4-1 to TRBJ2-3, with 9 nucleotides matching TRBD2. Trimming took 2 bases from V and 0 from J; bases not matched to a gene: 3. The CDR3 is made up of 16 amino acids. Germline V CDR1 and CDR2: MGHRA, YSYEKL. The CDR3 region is CASSQPTSGSTDTQYF. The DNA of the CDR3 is TGCGCCAGCAGCCAACCTACTAGCGGGAGCACAGATACGCAGTATTTT.

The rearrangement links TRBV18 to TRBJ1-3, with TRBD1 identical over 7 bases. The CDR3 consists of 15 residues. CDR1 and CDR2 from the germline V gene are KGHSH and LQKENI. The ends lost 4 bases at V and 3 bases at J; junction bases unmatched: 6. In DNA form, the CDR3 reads TGTGCCAGCTCACATAAACGGGACAGTGGAAACACCATATATTTT. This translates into CASSHKRDSGNTIYF.

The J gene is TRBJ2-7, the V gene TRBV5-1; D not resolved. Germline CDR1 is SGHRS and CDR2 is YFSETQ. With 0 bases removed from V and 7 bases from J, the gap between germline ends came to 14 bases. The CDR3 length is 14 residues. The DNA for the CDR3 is TGCGCCAGCAGCTTGGCCCGGATCCTCGGGGAGCAGTACTTC. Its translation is CASSLARILGEQYF.

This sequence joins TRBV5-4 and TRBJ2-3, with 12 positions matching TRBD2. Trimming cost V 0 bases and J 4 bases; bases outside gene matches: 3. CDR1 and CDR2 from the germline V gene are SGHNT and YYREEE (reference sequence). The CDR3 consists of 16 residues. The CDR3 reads CASSLELAGGADTQYF. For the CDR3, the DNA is TGTGCCAGCAGCTTGGAGCTAGCGGGAGGGGCAGATACGCAGTATTTT.

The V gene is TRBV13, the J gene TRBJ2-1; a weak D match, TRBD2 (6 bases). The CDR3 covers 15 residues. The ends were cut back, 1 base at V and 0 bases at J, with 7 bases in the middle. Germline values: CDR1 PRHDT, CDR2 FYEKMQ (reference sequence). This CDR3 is CASSLASASYNEQFF. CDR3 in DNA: TGTGCCAGCAGCTTAGCTAGCGCCTCCTACAATGAGCAGTTCTTC.

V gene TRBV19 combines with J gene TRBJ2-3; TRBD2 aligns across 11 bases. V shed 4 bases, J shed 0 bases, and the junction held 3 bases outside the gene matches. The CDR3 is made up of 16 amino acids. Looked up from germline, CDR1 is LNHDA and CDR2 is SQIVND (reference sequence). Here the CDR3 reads CASSNPSGRSTDTQYF. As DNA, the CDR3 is TGTGCCAGTAGTAACCCTAGCGGGAGGAGCACAGATACGCAGTATTTT.

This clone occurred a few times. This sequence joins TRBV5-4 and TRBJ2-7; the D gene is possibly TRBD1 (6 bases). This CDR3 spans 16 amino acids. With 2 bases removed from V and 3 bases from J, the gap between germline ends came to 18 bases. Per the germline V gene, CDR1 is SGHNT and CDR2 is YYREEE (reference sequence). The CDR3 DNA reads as TGTGCCAGCAGCTTTGGGGCCCAAACAGGGAGCTACGAGCAGTACTTC. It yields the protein CASSFGAQTGSYEQYF.

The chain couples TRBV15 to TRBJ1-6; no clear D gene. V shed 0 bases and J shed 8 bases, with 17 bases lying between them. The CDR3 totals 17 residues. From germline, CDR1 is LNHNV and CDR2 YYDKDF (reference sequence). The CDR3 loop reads CATSRDMGAPADSPLHF. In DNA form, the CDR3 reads TGTGCCACCAGCAGAGATATGGGCGCACCAGCGGATTCACCCCTCCACTTT.

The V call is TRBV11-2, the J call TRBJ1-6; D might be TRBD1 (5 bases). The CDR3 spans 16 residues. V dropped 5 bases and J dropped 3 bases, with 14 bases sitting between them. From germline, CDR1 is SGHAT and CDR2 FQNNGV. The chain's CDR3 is CASSRGHDDYNSPLHF. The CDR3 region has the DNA TGTGCCAGCAGCCGAGGACACGACGACTATAATTCACCCCTCCACTTT.

The CDR3: CASSRRGTDTQYF. The CDR3 region has the DNA TGTGCCAGCAGCAGGAGGGGCACAGATACGCAGTATTTT. The rearrangement links TRBV5-4 to TRBJ2-3; perhaps TRBD2 as D (6 bases). Trimming stripped 4 bases from V and 1 base from J, with 7 bases between. Germline V gene data show CDR1 as SGHNT and CDR2 as YYREEE (reference sequence). The CDR3 covers 13 residues.

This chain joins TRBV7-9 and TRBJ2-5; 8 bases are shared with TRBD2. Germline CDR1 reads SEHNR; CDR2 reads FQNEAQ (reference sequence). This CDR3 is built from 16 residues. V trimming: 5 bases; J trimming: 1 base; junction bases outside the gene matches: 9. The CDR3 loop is CASSQGTSGRQETQYF. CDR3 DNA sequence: TGTGCCAGCAGCCAAGGCACTAGCGGACGCCAAGAGACCCAGTACTTC.

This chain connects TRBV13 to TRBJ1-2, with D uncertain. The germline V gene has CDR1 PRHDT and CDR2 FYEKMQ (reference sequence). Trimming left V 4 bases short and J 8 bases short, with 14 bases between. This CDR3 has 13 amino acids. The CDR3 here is CASSSIVRRGYTF. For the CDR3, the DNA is TGTGCCAGCAGCTCCATTGTTCGTAGAGGCTACACCTTC. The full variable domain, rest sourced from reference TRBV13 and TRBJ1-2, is AAGVIQSPRHLIKEKRETATLKCYPIPRHDTVYWYQQGPGQDPQFLISFYEKMQSDKGSIPDRFSAQQFSDYHSELNMSSLELGDSALYFCASSSIVRRGYTFGSGTRLTVV.

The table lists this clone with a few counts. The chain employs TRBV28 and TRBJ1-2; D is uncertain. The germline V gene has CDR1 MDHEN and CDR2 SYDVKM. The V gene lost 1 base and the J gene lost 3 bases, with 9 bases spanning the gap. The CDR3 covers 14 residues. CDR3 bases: TGTGCCAGCAGTTTATTCCGGGAGTACTATGGCTACACCTTC. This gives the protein CASSLFREYYGYTF.

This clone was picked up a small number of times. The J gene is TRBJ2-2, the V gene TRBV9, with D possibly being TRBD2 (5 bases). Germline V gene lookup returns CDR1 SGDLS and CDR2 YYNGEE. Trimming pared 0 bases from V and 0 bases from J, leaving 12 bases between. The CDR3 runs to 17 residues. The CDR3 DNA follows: TGTGCCAGCAGCGTAGATCGTCGGGAAGCGAACACCGGGGAGCTGTTTTTT. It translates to CASSVDRREANTGELFF.

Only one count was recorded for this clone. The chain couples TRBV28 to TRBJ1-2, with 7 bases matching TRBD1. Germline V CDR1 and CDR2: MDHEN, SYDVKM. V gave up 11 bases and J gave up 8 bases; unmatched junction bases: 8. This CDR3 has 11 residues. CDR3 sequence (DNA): TGTGCCTCTAAGGGGGCGCGAGGCTACACCTTC. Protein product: CASKGARGYTF.

The CDR3 DNA reads as TGTGCCAGCTCAACTTTCAGGGCAGGTTTTAACTATGGCTACACCTTC. The encoded protein is CASSTFRAGFNYGYTF. This sequence joins TRBV18 and TRBJ1-2, with D possibly TRBD1 on 5 matching bases. CDR3 length: 16 residues. Germline V gene lookup returns CDR1 KGHSH and CDR2 LQKENI. Trimming cost V 5 bases and J 1 base, with 17 bases left between them.

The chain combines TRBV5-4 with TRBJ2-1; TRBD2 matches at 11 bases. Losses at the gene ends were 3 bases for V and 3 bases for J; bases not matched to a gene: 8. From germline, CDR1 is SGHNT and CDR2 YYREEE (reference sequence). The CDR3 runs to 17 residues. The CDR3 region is CASSSLISGRVYNEQFF. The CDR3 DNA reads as TGTGCCAGCAGCTCACTCATTAGCGGGAGGGTCTACAATGAGCAGTTCTTC. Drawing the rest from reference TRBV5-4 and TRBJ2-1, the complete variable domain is ETGVTQSPTHLIKTRGQQVTLRCSSQSGHNTVSWYQQALGQGPQFIFQYYREEENGRGNFPPRFSGLQFPNYSSELNVNALELDDSALYLCASSSLISGRVYNEQFFGPGTRLTVL.

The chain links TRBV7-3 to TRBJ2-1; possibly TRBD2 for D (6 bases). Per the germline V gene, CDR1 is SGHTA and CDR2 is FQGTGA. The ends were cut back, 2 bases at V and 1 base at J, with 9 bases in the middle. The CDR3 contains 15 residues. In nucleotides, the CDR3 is TGTGCCAGCAGCTTACGAGCGGGTTCCTACAATGAGCAGTTCTTC. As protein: CASSLRAGSYNEQFF.